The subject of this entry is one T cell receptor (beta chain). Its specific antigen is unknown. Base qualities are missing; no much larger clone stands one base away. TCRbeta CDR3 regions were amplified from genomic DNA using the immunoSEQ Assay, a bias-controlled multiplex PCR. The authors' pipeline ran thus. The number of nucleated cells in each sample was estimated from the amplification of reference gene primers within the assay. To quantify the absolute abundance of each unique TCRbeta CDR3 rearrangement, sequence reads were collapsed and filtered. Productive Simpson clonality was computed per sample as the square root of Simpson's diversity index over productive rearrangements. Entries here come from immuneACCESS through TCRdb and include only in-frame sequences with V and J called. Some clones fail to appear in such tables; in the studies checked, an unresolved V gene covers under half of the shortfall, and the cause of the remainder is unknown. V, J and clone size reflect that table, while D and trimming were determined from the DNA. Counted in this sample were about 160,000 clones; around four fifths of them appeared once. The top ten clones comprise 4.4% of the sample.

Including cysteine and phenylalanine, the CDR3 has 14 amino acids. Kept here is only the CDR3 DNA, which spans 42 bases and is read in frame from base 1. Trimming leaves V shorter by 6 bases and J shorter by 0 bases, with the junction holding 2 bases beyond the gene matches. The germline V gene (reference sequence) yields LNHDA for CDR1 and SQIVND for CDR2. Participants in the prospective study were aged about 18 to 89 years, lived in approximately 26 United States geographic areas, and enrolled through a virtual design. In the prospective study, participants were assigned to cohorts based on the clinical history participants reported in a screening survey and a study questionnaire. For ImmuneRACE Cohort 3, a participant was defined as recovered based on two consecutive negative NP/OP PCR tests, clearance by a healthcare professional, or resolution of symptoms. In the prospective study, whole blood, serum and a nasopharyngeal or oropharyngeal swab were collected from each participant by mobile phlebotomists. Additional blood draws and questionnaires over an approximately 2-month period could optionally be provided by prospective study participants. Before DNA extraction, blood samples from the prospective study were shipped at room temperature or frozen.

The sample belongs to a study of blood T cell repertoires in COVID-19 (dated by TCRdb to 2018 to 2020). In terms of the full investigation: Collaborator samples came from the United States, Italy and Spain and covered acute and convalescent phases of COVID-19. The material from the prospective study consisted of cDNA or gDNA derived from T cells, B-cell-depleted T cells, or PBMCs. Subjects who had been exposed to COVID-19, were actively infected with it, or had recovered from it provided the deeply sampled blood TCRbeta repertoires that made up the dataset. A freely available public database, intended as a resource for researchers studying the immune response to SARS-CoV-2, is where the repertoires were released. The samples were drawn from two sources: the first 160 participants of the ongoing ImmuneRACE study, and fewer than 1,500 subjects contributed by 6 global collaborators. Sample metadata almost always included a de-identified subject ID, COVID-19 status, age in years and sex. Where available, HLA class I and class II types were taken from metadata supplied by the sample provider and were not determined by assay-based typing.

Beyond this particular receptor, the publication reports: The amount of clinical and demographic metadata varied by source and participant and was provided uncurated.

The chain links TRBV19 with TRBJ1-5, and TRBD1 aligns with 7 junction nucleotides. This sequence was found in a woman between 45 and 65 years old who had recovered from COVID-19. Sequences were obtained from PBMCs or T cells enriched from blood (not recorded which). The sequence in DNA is TGTGCCAGTAGACAGGGGCATAGCAATCAGCCCCAGCATTTT. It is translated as CASRQGHSNQPQHF. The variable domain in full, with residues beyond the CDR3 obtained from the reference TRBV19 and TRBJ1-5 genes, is DGGITQSPKYLFRKEGQNVTLSCEQNLNHDAMYWYRQDPGQGLRLIYYSQIVNDFQKGDIAEGYSVSREKKESFPLTVTSAQKNPTAFYLCASRQGHSNQPQHFGDGTRLSIL.